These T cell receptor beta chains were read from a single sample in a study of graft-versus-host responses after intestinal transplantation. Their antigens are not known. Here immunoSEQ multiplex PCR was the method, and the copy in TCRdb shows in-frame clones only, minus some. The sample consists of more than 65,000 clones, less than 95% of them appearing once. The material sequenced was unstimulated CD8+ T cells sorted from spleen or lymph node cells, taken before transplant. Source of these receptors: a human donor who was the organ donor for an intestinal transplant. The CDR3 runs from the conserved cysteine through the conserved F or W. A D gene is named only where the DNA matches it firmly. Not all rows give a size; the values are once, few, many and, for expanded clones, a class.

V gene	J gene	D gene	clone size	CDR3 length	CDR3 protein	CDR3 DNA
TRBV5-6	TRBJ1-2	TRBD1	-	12	CASGGTGYGYTF	TGTGCCAGCGGCGGGACAGGGTATGGCTACACCTTC
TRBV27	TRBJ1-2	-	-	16	CASSLQRQNTNYGYTF	TGTGCCAGCAGTTTACAGAGACAGAACACTAACTATGGCTACACCTTC
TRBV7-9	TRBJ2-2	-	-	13	CASTVVADGELFF	TGTGCCAGCACCGTCGTGGCGGACGGGGAGCTGTTTTTT
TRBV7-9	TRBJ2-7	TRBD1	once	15	CASSIHDRGRDEQYF	TGTGCCAGCAGCATACATGACAGGGGGCGCGACGAGCAGTACTTC
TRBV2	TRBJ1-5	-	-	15	CASSERGGRDQPQHF	TGTGCCAGCAGTGAAAGGGGGGGCAGAGATCAGCCCCAGCATTTT
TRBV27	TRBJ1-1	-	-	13	CASRKGQIYEAFF	TGTGCCAGCAGAAAAGGACAGATCTATGAAGCTTTCTTT
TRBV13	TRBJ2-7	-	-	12	CATGRGLYEQYF	TGTGCCACCGGGCGGGGCCTCTACGAGCAGTACTTC
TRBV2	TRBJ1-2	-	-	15	CASSEYALGAYGYTF	TGTGCCAGCAGTGAATACGCGTTGGGCGCCTATGGCTACACCTTC
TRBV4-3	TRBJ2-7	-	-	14	CASSRWAGSYEQYF	TGCGCCAGCAGCCGATGGGCAGGGTCTTATGAGCAGTACTTC
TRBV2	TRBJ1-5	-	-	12	CASREKNQPQHF	TGTGCCAGCAGGGAGAAAAATCAGCCCCAGCATTTT
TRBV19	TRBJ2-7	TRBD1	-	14	CASSPTGGDYEQYF	TGTGCCAGTAGTCCGACAGGGGGAGACTACGAGCAGTACTTC
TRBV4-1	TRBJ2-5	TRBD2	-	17	CASSLTSGGGPQETQYF	TGCGCCAGCAGCCTAACTAGCGGGGGGGGACCCCAAGAGACCCAGTACTTC
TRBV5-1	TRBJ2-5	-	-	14	CASSFGVYQETQYF	TGCGCCAGCAGCTTCGGGGTTTATCAAGAGACCCAGTACTTC
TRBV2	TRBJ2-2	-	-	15	CATARRGGASGELFF	TGTGCCACCGCCCGGAGGGGGGGGGCCTCCGGGGAGCTGTTTTTT
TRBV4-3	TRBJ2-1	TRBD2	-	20	CASSQDSGTSASSSYNEQFF	TGCGCCAGCAGCCAAGACTCAGGGACTAGCGCTTCTAGCTCCTACAATGAGCAGTTCTTC
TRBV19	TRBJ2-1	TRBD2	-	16	CASSMSGGGFDNEQFF	TGTGCCAGTAGTATGTCGGGGGGGGGTTTCGACAATGAGCAGTTCTTC
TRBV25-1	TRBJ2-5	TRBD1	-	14	CASSDRDSQETQYF	TGTGCCAGCAGTGATCGGGACAGCCAAGAGACCCAGTACTTC
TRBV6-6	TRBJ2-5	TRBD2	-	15	CASSYAGGGKETQYF	TGTGCCAGCAGTTACGCGGGGGGGGGAAAAGAGACCCAGTACTTC
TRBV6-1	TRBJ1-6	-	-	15	CASSEAPRDNSPLHF	TGTGCCAGCAGTGAAGCGCCGAGGGATAATTCACCCCTCCACTTT
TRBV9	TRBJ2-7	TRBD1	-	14	CASSAENRGPEQYF	TGTGCCAGCAGCGCCGAAAACAGGGGGCCCGAGCAGTACTTC
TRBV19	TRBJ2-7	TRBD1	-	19	CASSGSPGTGGLVPYEQYF	TGTGCCAGTAGTGGGTCCCCCGGGACAGGGGGCCTTGTCCCCTACGAGCAGTACTTC
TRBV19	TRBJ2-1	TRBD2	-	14	CASSTSGRYNEQFF	TGTGCCAGTAGCACTAGCGGGAGGTACAATGAGCAGTTCTTC
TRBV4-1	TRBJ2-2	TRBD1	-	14	CASSQNRGTGELFF	TGCGCCAGCAGCCAGAACAGGGGTACCGGGGAGCTGTTTTTT
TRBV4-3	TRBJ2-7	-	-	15	CASSQDRGSSYEQYF	TGCGCCAGCAGCCAAGACAGGGGCAGCTCCTACGAGCAGTACTTC
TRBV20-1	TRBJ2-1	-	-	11	CSASGGNEQFF	TGCAGTGCTAGTGGGGGGAATGAGCAGTTCTTC
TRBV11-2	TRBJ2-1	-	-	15	CASSLVPNSYNEQFF	TGTGCCAGCAGCTTAGTCCCTAACTCCTACAATGAGCAGTTCTTC
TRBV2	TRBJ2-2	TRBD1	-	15	CASRVGTGLTGELFF	TGTGCCAGCAGGGTCGGGACAGGGCTCACCGGGGAGCTGTTTTTT
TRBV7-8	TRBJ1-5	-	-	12	CASSHAGQPQHF	TGTGCCAGCAGCCACGCGGGGCAGCCCCAGCATTTT
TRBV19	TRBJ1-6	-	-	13	CASSSQGNSPLHF	TGTGCCAGTAGTTCCCAGGGAAATTCACCCCTCCACTTT
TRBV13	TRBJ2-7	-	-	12	CASSIRVGEQYF	TGTGCCAGCAGCATCAGGGTAGGCGAGCAGTACTTC
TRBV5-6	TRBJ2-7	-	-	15	CASSFARNPTYEQYF	TGTGCCAGCAGCTTCGCGAGGAACCCAACCTACGAGCAGTACTTC
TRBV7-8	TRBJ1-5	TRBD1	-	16	CASSRGQGAGNQPQHF	TGTGCCAGCAGCCGGGGACAGGGGGCAGGGAATCAGCCCCAGCATTTT
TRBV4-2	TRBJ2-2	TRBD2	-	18	CASSQELAGEHGGGELFF	TGTGCCAGCAGCCAAGAACTAGCGGGGGAGCATGGGGGTGGGGAGCTGTTTTTT
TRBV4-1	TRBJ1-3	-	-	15	CASSQSPINGNTIYF	TGCGCCAGCAGCCAATCGCCTATTAATGGAAACACCATATATTTT
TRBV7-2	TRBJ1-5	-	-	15	CASSLEEWSNQPQHF	TGTGCCAGCAGCTTAGAGGAGTGGAGCAATCAGCCCCAGCATTTT
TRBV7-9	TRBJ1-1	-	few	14	CASSSGLGTHEAFF	TGTGCCAGCAGCTCCGGGTTGGGGACTCATGAAGCTTTCTTT
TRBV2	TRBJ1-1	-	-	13	CASTAGMNTEAFF	TGTGCCAGCACCGCAGGGATGAACACTGAAGCTTTCTTT
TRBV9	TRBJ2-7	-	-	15	CASSFGGTASYEQYF	TGTGCCAGCAGCTTTGGAGGGACGGCGTCCTACGAGCAGTACTTC
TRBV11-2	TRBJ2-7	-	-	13	CASLERASYEQYF	TGTGCCAGCCTAGAGCGGGCCTCCTACGAGCAGTACTTC
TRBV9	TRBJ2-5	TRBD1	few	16	CASSRFGGQAQETQYF	TGTGCCAGCAGCCGCTTTGGAGGACAGGCACAAGAGACCCAGTACTTC
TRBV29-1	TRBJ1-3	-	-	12	CSARGSGNTIYF	TGCAGCGCCAGGGGCTCTGGAAACACCATATATTTT
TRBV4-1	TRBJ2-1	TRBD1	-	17	CASSHVPGQGAGNEQFF	TGCGCCAGCAGCCATGTACCGGGACAGGGGGCAGGCAATGAGCAGTTCTTC
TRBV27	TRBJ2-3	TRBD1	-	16	CASSTPREQGIDTQYF	TGTGCCAGCAGCACCCCCAGGGAACAGGGGATAGATACGCAGTATTTT
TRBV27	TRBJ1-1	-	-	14	CASSAGVMNTEAFF	TGTGCCAGCAGCGCAGGGGTCATGAACACTGAAGCTTTCTTT
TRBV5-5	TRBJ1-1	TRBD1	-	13	CASLTGPNTEAFF	TGTGCCAGCTTGACAGGGCCGAACACTGAAGCTTTCTTT
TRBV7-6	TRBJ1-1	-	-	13	CASSFTGSTEAFF	TGTGCCAGCAGCTTTACAGGGAGCACTGAAGCTTTCTTT